The present T cell receptor beta chain was sequenced within a study of T-cell memory formation after mild COVID-19. Points from the study as a whole: Contracting CD4+ clones were located mainly in CM and EM, and CD8+ clones in EMRA.

Each CDR3 protein gets one entry after TCRdb re-called the 5' RACE reads with MiXCR. The sample has around 45,000 distinct CDR3 sequences, more than 9% seen once. The CDR3 is 15 amino acids. The V segment lost 6 bases and the J segment 2 bases; nucleotides outside the gene matches: 7. CDR1 is SGHDN and CDR2 is FVKESK in the germline V gene. Note on this clonotype: Its antigen is undetermined.

The chain joins TRBV14 to TRBJ2-3; TRBD1 matches at 8 bases. This sequence originates from an adult woman who had mild COVID-19 (a few samples of this study predate the infection). Cell type and time point are not known. The source material was PBMCs or a T cell subset sorted from them (not recorded which). In DNA, the CDR3 is TGTGCCAGCAGACCAGGGGGCCCGACCACAGATACGCAGTATTTT. It encodes CASRPGGPTTDTQYF.